This T cell receptor (beta chain) came from a study of cytomegalovirus exposure and HLA in healthy donors. The junction had 11 bases not matched to a gene; V was cut back by 5 bases and J by 8 bases. The CDR3 runs 17 residues. From germline, CDR1 is SGHVS and CDR2 FQNEAQ. The PCR was carried out with 60 Vbeta primers and 13 Jbeta primers. Data came from immunoSEQ multiplex PCR; TCRdb stores just in-frame clones and leaves some out. The sample has 170,000 or so clones, 84% seen once; the top ten hold 4.5% to 5.5%. The specimen sequenced was PBMCs. The rearrangement uses TRBV7-8 and TRBJ1-6; TRBD1 aligns across 11 bases. The source is a young man in good health and CMV-seronegative. The DNA of the CDR3 is TGTGCCAGCAGCCGATCAAAGGGACAGGGGGAGGATTCACCCCTCCACTTT. Translating it yields CASSRSKGQGEDSPLHF.